These T cell receptor beta chains were read from a single sample in a study of cytomegalovirus exposure and HLA in healthy donors. The protocol was immunoSEQ multiplex PCR, while the TCRdb copy is restricted to in-frame clones and leaves out a portion. This table holds about 92,000 clones. The sample taken for sequencing was PBMCs. The receptors shown here come from a man over 45 in good health and CMV-seropositive. The CDR3 runs from the conserved cysteine through the conserved F or W. A D gene is named only where the DNA matches it firmly.

j_call | d_call | v_call | cdr3_nt | cdr3_aa
TRBJ2-7 | TRBD1 | TRBV7-2 | TGTGCCAGCAGCTTGCTACAGGGGGGTAACGAGCAGTACTTC | CASSLLQGGNEQYF
TRBJ2-1 | TRBD2 | TRBV7-2 | TGTGCCAGCAGCTTTATTACTAGCGGAAACAATGAGCAGTTCTTC | CASSFITSGNNEQFF
TRBJ2-5 | . | TRBV27 | TGTGCCAGCAGGGAGGGCAACCAAGAGACCCAGTACTTC | CASREGNQETQYF
TRBJ2-3 | TRBD2 | TRBV7-2 | TGTGCCAGCAGCCCTAGAATAGCGGGAGGGCCTGATACGCAGTATTTT | CASSPRIAGGPDTQYF
TRBJ1-1 | . | TRBV19 | TGTGCCAGCCAAAGAGGGATCCTATTGAACACTGAAGCTTTCTTT | CASQRGILLNTEAFF
TRBJ2-7 | TRBD2 | TRBV30 | TGTGCCTGGAGTGCCGGGGGGAGCTCCTACGAGCAGTACTTC | CAWSAGGSSYEQYF
TRBJ2-7 | TRBD2 | TRBV18 | TGTGCCAGCTCACCACTTGCGGGAGGGCCAACGGACGAGCAGTACTTC | CASSPLAGGPTDEQYF
TRBJ2-3 | . | TRBV5-6 | TGTGCCAGCAGCTCGGGACTTCGCACAGATACGCAGTATTTT | CASSSGLRTDTQYF
TRBJ2-5 | TRBD2 | TRBV19 | TGTGCCAGTAGGCAAGCGGGGGAGACCCAGTACTTC | CASRQAGETQYF
TRBJ1-5 | . | TRBV4-3 | TGCGCCAGCAGCCAATCACCGGATCAGCCCCAGCATTTT | CASSQSPDQPQHF
TRBJ1-1 | TRBD1 | TRBV12-5 | TGTGCTAGTGGTTTGAATACAGGGGGCTACTCAGAAGCTTTCTTT | CASGLNTGGYSEAFF
TRBJ1-2 | . | TRBV6-5 | TGTGCCAGCAGTCGTTTTGGCGGCTATGGCTACACCTTC | CASSRFGGYGYTF
TRBJ2-1 | . | TRBV30 | TGTGCCTGGAGTGCCGACAGGATCAATGAGCAGTTCTTC | CAWSADRINEQFF
TRBJ2-2 | TRBD1 | TRBV7-2 | TGTGCCAGCAGCTTAGCGAGGGGACAGCACACCGGGGAGCTGTTTTTT | CASSLARGQHTGELFF
TRBJ2-5 | TRBD1 | TRBV4-2 | TGTGCCAGCAGCCAAGAGGCAGGGGGCGGAGAGACCCAGTACTTC | CASSQEAGGGETQYF
TRBJ2-5 | TRBD2 | TRBV12-5 | TGTGCTAGTGGTTCGGGACTAGCGGAAGAGACCCAGTACTTC | CASGSGLAEETQYF
TRBJ1-5 | . | TRBV28 | TGTGCCAGCAGTTTGGGAGGGCCGCCCAATCAGCCCCAGCATTTT | CASSLGGPPNQPQHF
TRBJ1-2 | . | TRBV5-4 | TGTGCCAGCAGCCCAGACAGGAGCAACTATGGCTACACCTTC | CASSPDRSNYGYTF
TRBJ1-2 | TRBD1 | TRBV4-2 | TGTGCCAGCAGCCAAGTAACTGGGACAGGGTGGAATGGCTGCACCTTC | CASSQVTGTGWNGCTF
TRBJ2-3 | . | TRBV5-6 | TGTGCCAGCAGCCAGGGACTTTTTAGCACAGATACGCAGTATTTT | CASSQGLFSTDTQYF
TRBJ2-1 | . | TRBV4-3 | TGCGCCAGCAGCCAAGAAGTAGTAGCAGGGGCCGTCGAGCAGTTCTTC | CASSQEVVAGAVEQFF
TRBJ2-2 | TRBD2 | TRBV28 | TGTGCCAGCAGTTTTAGCGGGACAAACACCGGGGAGCTGTTTTTT | CASSFSGTNTGELFF
TRBJ1-1 | . | TRBV9 | TGTGCCAGCAGCGTAGCCGGGGGGGGGACTGAAGCTTTCTTT | CASSVAGGGTEAFF
TRBJ2-7 | . | TRBV6-1 | TGTGCCAGCAGCATGGGCCAACTCTACGAGCAGTACTTC | CASSMGQLYEQYF
TRBJ2-2 | . | TRBV18 | TGTGCCAGCTCACCCCCAGGGGGGAATACCGGGGAGCTGTTTTTT | CASSPPGGNTGELFF
TRBJ1-1 | . | TRBV10-3 | TGTGCCATCAGTGAGGGGAGGGGGGGGACTGAAGCTTTCTTT | CAISEGRGGTEAFF
TRBJ2-6 | . | TRBV5-4 | TGTGCCAGCAGCTTGGCCACAGGGAGCTCTGGGGCCAACGTCCTGACTTTC | CASSLATGSSGANVLTF
TRBJ2-1 | . | TRBV4-3 | TGCGCCAGCAGCCAAGATTCCAGCGCCTACAATGAGCAGTTCTTC | CASSQDSSAYNEQFF
TRBJ1-5 | . | TRBV18 | TGTGCCAGCTCACCACCTTCAGGATTGGTTCGGCATTTT | CASSPPSGLVRHF
TRBJ2-1 | . | TRBV4-1 | TGCGCCAGCAGCCACCCCTTTGGGAGGGGGACTTACAATGAGCAGTTCTTC | CASSHPFGRGTYNEQFF
TRBJ1-1 | . | TRBV27 | TGTGCCAGCAGTTTATTCGGACATACCAACACTGAAGCTTTCTTT | CASSLFGHTNTEAFF
TRBJ1-3 | TRBD1 | TRBV6-6 | TGTGCCAGCAGTGGGGACAGGAGCTCTGGAAACACCATATATTTT | CASSGDRSSGNTIYF
TRBJ1-3 | . | TRBV29-1 | TGCAGCGTATCCGGGAAGGGGGCTGGAAACACCATATATTTT | CSVSGKGAGNTIYF
TRBJ1-1 | . | TRBV18 | TGTGCCAGCTCACCACCGAACAGAAACACTGAAGCTTTCTTT | CASSPPNRNTEAFF
TRBJ2-4 | . | TRBV6-5 | TGTGCCACCTCCTGGCTTCTAGCCAAAAACATTCAGTACTTC | CATSWLLAKNIQYF
TRBJ2-5 | TRBD1 | TRBV29-1 | TGCAGCGTTGTCCCGTCCACGGGACAGTCTACTTTTGAGACCCAGTACTTC | CSVVPSTGQSTFETQYF
TRBJ2-3 | TRBD1 | TRBV30 | TGTGCCTGGAGTACAGGGGAAGGAGATACGCAGTATTTT | CAWSTGEGDTQYF
TRBJ1-1 | . | TRBV30 | TGTGCCTGGACCCAATTCACTGAAGCTTTCTTT | CAWTQFTEAFF
TRBJ2-1 | . | TRBV30 | TGTGCCTGGAGTGTACAGACAAATGAGCAGTTCTTC | CAWSVQTNEQFF
TRBJ1-1 | . | TRBV6-1 | TGTGCCAGCAGGCGGACAGTCATGAACACTGAAGCTTTCTTT | CASRRTVMNTEAFF
TRBJ2-1 | TRBD2 | TRBV10-3 | TGTGCCATCAGTGATGGACTAGCGGCCTACAATGAGCAGTTCTTC | CAISDGLAAYNEQFF
TRBJ1-1 | . | TRBV6-5 | TGTGCCAGCATCCTCGGCAGGGCGAGGACTGAAGCTTTCTTT | CASILGRARTEAFF
TRBJ2-6 | . | TRBV6-5 | TGTGCCAGCTCGCGGACTGGGGCCAACGTCCTGACTTTC | CASSRTGANVLTF
TRBJ1-1 | TRBD1 | TRBV9 | TGTGCCAGCAGTCAAGTAACAGGGGGCGGAAGGTCTGAAGCTTTCTTT | CASSQVTGGGRSEAFF
TRBJ2-2 | TRBD1 | TRBV11-2 | TGTGCCAGCAGCCCGGGACAGGTCACCGGGGAGCTGTTTTTT | CASSPGQVTGELFF
TRBJ1-1 | TRBD1 | TRBV19 | TGTGCCAGTAGGACCGTGAGGGACAGCACTTATAACACTGAAGCTTTCTTT | CASRTVRDSTYNTEAFF
TRBJ1-1 | . | TRBV4-3 | TGCGCCAGCAGCCAATTGTCCGACTGGAACACTGAAGCTTTCTTT | CASSQLSDWNTEAFF
TRBJ2-5 | TRBD2 | TRBV29-1 | TGCAGCGTTGGGGATACTAGCGGAGAGACCCAGTACTTC | CSVGDTSGETQYF
TRBJ1-1 | . | TRBV10-3 | TGTGCCATCAGTGGACATCTGAACACTGAAGCTTTCTTT | CAISGHLNTEAFF
TRBJ1-1 | TRBD1 | TRBV15 | TGTGCCACCAGCAGAGATTCAGGGGGGAACACTGAAGCTTTCTTT | CATSRDSGGNTEAFF
TRBJ2-6 | . | TRBV30 | TGTGCCTGGAGTGTAACCAGGGCTGGGGCCAACGTCCTGACTTTC | CAWSVTRAGANVLTF
TRBJ2-7 | TRBD1 | TRBV7-2 | TGTGCCAGCAGCTTATTCAGGGGGCGCGGCGAGCAGTACTTC | CASSLFRGRGEQYF
TRBJ2-1 | TRBD1 | TRBV7-3 | TGTGCCAGCAGCTGGAGAGGTGGGACAGGGGCGACTCTCGAGCAGTTCTTC | CASSWRGGTGATLEQFF